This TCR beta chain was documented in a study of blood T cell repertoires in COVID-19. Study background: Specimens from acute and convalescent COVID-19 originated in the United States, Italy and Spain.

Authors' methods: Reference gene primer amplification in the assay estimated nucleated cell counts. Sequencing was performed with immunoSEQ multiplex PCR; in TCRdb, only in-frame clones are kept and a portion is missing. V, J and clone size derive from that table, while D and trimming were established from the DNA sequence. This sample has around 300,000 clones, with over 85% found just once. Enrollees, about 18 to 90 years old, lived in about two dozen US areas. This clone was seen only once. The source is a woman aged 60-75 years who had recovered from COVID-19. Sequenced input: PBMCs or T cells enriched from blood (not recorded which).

The CDR3 DNA follows: TGTGCCAGTAGTATAGCAGGGCTTTATCAGCCCCAGCATTTT. It translates to CASSIAGLYQPQHF. This rearrangement joins TRBV19 to TRBJ1-5, with D possibly being TRBD1 (5 bases). Trimming pared 1 base from V and 5 bases from J, leaving 9 bases between. Germline CDR1 reads LNHDA; CDR2 reads SQIVND (reference sequence). The CDR3 totals 14 residues.